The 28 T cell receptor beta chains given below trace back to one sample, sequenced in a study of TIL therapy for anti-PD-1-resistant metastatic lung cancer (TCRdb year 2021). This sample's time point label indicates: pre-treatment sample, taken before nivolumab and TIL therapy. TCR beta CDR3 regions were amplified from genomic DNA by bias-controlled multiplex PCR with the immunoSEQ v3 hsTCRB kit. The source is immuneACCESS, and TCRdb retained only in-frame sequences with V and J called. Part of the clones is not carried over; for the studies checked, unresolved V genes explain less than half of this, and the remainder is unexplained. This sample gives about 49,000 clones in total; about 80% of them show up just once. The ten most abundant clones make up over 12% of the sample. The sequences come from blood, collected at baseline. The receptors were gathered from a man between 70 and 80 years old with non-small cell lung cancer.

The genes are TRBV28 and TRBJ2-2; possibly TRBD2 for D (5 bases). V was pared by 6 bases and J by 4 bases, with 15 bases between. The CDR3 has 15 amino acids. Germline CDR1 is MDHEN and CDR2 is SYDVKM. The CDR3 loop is CASRPRLKGTGELFF. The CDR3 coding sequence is TGTGCCAGCAGACCGAGACTAAAAGGCACCGGGGAGCTGTTTTTT. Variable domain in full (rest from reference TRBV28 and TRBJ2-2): DVKVTQSSRYLVKRTGEKVFLECVQDMDHENMFWYRQDPGLGLRLIYFSYDVKMKEKGDIPEGYSVSREKKERFSLILESASTNQTSMYLCASRPRLKGTGELFFGEGSRLTVL.

The CDR3: CASSLLYRGPTSNTEAFF. CDR3 nucleotide sequence: TGTGCCAGCAGTTTACTATACAGGGGACCTACATCGAACACTGAAGCTTTCTTT. The chain combines TRBV27 with TRBJ1-1, with 7 bases lining up with TRBD1. In germline, CDR1 is MNHEY, CDR2 SMNVEV (reference sequence). V trimming: 2 bases; J trimming: 1 base; junction bases outside the gene matches: 13. This CDR3 is 18 amino acids long.

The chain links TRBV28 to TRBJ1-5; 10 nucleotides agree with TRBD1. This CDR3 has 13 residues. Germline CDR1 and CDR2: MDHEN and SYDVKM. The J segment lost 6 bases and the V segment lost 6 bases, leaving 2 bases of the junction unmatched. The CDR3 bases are TGTGCCAGCAGGACAGGGGGCGTTCAGCCCCAGCATTTT. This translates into CASRTGGVQPQHF.

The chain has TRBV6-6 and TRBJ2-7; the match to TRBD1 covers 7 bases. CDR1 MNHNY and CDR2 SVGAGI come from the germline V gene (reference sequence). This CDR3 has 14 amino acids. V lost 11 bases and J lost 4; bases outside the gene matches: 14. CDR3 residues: CAGPSDRRPYEQYF. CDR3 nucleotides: TGTGCCGGTCCCTCGGACAGGCGGCCATACGAGCAGTACTTC.

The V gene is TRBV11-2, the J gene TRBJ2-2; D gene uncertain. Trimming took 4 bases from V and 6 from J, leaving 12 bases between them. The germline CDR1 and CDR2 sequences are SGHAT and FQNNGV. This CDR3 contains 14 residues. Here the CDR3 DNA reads TGTGCCAGCAGCTATTCGGACGGTCCCGGGGAGCTGTTTTTT. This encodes CASSYSDGPGELFF.

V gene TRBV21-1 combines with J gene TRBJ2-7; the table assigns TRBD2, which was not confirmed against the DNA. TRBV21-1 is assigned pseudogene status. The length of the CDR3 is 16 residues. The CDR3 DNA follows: TGTGCCAGCAGCACCTGCACGCAACTCAACTCCTACGAGCAGTACTTC. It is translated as CASSTCTQLNSYEQYF.

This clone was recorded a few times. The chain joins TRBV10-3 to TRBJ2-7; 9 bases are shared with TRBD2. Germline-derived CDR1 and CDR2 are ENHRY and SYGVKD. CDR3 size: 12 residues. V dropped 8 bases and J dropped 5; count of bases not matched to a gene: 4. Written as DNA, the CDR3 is TGTGCCATCGGAAGGACTAGCGACGAGCAGTACTTC. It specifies CAIGRTSDEQYF.

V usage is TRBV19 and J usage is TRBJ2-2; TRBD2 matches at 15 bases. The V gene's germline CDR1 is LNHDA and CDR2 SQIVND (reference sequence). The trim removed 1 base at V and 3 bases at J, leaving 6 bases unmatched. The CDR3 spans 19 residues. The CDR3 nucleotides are TGTGCCAGTAGTATAGGGGGACTAGCGGGAGGAAAGGACACCGGGGAGCTGTTTTTT. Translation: CASSIGGLAGGKDTGELFF.

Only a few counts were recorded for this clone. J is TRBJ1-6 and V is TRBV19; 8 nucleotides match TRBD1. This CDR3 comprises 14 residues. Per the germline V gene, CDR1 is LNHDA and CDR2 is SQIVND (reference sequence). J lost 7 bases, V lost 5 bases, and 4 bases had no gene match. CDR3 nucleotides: TGTGCCAGTAGTGTCGGACAGGGAAATTCACCCCTCCACTTT. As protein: CASSVGQGNSPLHF.

CDR3 sequence: CASSPGSGSGNTIYF. The CDR3 nucleotides are TGCGCCAGCAGCCCAGGGAGTGGCAGTGGAAACACCATATATTTT. The chain recombines TRBV5-1 with TRBJ1-3, with a possible D match to TRBD1 (5 bases). Germline-derived CDR1 and CDR2 are SGHRS and YFSETQ. The CDR3 has 15 residues. V shed 4 bases and J shed 3 bases, with 14 bases lying between them.

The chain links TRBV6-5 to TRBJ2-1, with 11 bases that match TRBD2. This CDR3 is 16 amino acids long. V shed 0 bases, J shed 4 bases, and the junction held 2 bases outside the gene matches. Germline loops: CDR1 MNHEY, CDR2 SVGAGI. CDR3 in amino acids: CASSYSGLAEYNEQFF. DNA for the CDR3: TGTGCCAGCAGTTACTCGGGACTAGCGGAATACAATGAGCAGTTCTTC.

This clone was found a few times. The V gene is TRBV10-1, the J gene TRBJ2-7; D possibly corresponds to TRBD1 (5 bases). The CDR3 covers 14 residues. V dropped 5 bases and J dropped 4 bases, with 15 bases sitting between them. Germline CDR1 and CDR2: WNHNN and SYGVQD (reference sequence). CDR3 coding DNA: TGCGCCAGCAGTCGAAGGGGCGCGATGTACGAGCAGTACTTC. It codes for CASSRRGAMYEQYF.

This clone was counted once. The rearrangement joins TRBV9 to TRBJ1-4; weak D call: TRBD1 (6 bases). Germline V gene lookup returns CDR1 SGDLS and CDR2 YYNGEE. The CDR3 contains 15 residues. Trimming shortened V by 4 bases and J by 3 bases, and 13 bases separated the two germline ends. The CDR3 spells CASSILDSANEKLFF. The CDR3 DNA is TGTGCCAGCAGCATTCTGGACAGTGCTAATGAAAAACTGTTTTTT.

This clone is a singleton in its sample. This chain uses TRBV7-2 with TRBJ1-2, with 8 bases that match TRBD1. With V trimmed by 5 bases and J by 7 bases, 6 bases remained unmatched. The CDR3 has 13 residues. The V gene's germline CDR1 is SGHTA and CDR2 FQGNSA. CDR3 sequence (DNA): TGTGCCAGCAGCGACCGGACAGGGAGTGGCTACACCTTC. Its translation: CASSDRTGSGYTF.

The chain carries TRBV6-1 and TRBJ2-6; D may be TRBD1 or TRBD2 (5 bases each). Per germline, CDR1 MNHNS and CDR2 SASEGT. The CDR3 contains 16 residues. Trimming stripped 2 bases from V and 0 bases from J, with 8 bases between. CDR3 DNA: TGTGCCAGCAGTGAACGAGGGGCCTCTGGGGCCAACGTCCTGACTTTC. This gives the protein CASSERGASGANVLTF.

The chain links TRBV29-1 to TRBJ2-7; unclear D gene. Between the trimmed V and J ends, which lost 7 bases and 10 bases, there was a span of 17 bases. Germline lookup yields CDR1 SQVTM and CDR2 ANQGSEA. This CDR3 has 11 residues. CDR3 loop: CSDKLGRPQYF. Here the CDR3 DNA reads TGCAGCGATAAGTTAGGCAGACCTCAGTACTTC.

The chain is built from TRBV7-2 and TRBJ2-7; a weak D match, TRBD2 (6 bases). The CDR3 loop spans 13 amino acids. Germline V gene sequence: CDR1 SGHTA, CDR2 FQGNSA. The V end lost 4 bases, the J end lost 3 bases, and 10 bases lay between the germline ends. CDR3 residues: CASSSNSGYEQYF. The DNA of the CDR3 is TGTGCCAGCAGCTCTAATAGCGGCTACGAGCAGTACTTC.

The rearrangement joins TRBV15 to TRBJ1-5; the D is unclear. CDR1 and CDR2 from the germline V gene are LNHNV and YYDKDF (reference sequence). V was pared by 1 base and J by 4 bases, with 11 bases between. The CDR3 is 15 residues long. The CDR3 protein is CATSRGIGRNQPQHF. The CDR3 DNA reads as TGTGCCACCAGCAGAGGGATAGGACGAAATCAGCCCCAGCATTTT.

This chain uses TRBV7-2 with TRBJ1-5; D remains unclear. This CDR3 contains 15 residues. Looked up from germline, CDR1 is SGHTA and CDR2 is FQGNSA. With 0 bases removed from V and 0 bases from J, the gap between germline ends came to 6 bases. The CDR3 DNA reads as TGTGCCAGCAGCTTAGCAGGAACTAGCAATCAGCCCCAGCATTTT. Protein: CASSLAGTSNQPQHF.

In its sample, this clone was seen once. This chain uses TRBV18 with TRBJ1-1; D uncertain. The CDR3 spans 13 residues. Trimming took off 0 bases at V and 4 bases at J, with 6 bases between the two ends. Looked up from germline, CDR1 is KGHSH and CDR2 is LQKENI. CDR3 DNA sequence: TGTGCCAGCTCACCACCTTTAAGCACTGAAGCTTTCTTT. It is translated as CASSPPLSTEAFF.

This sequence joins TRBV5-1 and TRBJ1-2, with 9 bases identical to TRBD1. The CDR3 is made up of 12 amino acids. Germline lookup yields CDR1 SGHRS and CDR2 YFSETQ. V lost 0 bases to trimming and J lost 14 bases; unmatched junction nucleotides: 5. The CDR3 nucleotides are TGCGCCAGCAGCTTGGGACAGGGGGTCCGGACCTTC. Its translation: CASSLGQGVRTF.

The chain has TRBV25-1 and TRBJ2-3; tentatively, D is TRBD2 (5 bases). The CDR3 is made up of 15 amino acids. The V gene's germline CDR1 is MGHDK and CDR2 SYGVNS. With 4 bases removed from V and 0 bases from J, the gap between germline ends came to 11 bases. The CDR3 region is CASSGLALSTDTQYF. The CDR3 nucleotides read TGTGCCAGCAGTGGATTAGCGCTGAGCACAGATACGCAGTATTTT.

The CDR3 DNA reads TGTGCCAGCAGTTACCGTGGGGGAATTGCAGATACGCAGTATTTT. It encodes CASSYRGGIADTQYF. This sequence joins TRBV6-5 and TRBJ2-3; D may be TRBD1 or TRBD2 (5 bases each). CDR1 and CDR2 (germline): MNHEY, SVGAGI. CDR3 length: 15 residues. V lost 2 bases and J 4 bases, leaving 13 bases between the germline ends.

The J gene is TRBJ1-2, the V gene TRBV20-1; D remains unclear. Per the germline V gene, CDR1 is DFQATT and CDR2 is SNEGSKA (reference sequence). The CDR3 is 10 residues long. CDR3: CIPPDYGYTF. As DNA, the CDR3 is TGCATCCCCCCGGACTATGGCTACACCTTC.

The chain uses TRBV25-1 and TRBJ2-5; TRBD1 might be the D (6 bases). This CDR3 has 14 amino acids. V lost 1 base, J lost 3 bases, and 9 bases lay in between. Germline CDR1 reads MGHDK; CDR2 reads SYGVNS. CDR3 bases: TGTGCCAGCAGTGAATGGAAGGGGGAAGAGACCCAGTACTTC. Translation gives CASSEWKGEETQYF.

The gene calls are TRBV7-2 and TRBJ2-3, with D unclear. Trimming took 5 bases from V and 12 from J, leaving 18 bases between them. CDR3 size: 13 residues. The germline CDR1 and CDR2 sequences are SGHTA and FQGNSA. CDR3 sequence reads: CASSLKVPPIQYF. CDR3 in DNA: TGTGCCAGCAGCCTCAAAGTCCCTCCCATTCAGTATTTT.

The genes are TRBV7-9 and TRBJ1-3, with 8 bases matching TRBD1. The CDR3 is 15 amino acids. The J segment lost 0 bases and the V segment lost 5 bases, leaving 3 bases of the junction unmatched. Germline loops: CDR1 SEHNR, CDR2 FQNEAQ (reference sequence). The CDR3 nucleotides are TGTGCCAGCAGCAAGCAGGGGGCCTCTGGAAACACCATATATTTT. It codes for CASSKQGASGNTIYF.

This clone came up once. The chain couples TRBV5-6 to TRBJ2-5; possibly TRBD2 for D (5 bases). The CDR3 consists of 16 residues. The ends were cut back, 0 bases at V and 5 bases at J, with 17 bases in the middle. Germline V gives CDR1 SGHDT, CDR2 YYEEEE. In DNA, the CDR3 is TGTGCCAGCAGCTTGGGGTTCGATTCTACGGGGGAGACCCAGTACTTC. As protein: CASSLGFDSTGETQYF.